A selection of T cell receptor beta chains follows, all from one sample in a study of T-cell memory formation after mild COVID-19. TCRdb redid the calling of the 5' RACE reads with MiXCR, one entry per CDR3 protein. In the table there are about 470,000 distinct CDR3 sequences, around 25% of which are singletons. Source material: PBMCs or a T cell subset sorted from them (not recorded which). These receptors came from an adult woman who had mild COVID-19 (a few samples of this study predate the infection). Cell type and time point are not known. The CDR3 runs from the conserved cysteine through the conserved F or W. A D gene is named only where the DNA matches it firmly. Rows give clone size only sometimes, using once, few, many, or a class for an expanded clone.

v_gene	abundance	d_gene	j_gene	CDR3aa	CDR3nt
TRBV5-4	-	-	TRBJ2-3	CASSHKDGGATDTQYF	TGTGCCAGCAGCCACAAGGATGGGGGAGCCACAGATACGCAGTATTTT
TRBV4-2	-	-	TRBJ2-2	CASSQAGAGVETGELFF	TGTGCCAGCAGCCAAGCCGGGGCAGGGGTGGAAACCGGGGAGCTGTTTTTT
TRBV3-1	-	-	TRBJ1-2	CASSQDLQGSLVYGYTF	TGTGCCAGCAGCCAAGATCTCCAGGGTAGTCTTGTCTATGGCTACACCTTC
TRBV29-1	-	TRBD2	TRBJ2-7	CSVEGWLAGYYEQYF	TGCAGCGTTGAAGGTTGGCTAGCGGGCTACTACGAGCAGTACTTC
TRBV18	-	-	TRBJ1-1	CASSHKNTEAFF	TGTGCCAGCTCACACAAGAACACTGAAGCTTTCTTT
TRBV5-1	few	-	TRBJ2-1	CASSPASFSNEQFF	TGCGCCAGCAGCCCCGCCTCTTTTAGCAATGAGCAGTTCTTC
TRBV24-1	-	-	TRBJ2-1	CATARGWVYNEQFF	TGTGCCACCGCCCGGGGTTGGGTGTACAATGAGCAGTTCTTC
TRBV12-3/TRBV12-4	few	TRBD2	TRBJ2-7	CASSSPGLASSYEQYF	TGTGCCAGCAGCTCCCCTGGACTAGCGAGTTCCTACGAGCAGTACTTC
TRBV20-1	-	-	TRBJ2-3	CSASPPDRVGTQYF	TGCAGTGCTAGTCCTCCCGACCGCGTTGGTACGCAGTATTTT
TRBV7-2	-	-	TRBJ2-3	CASRPAGLPDTQYF	TGTGCCAGCAGACCTGCTGGACTTCCAGATACGCAGTATTTT
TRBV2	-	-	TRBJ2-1	CASSERAVSYNEQFF	TGTGCCAGCAGTGAAAGGGCGGTCTCCTACAATGAGCAGTTCTTC
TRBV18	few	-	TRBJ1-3	CASSQQGNTIYF	TGTGCCAGCTCCCAACAAGGAAACACCATATATTTT
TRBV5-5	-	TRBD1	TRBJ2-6	CASSWTGASGANVLTF	TGTGCCAGCAGCTGGACAGGGGCCTCTGGGGCCAACGTCCTGACTTTC
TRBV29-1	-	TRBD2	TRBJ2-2	CSVEIAGGPWAGELFF	TGCAGCGTTGAAATAGCGGGAGGGCCATGGGCCGGGGAGCTGTTTTTT
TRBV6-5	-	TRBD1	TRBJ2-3	CASSTGGLITDTQYF	TGTGCCAGCAGTACAGGGGGCTTGATCACAGATACGCAGTATTTT
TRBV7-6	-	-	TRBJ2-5	CASSPRQRRDETQYF	TGTGCCAGCAGCCCGCGACAGCGTAGGGACGAGACCCAGTACTTC
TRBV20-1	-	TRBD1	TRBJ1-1	CSAREPGQKNTEAFF	TGCAGTGCTAGAGAGCCGGGACAGAAGAACACTGAAGCTTTCTTT
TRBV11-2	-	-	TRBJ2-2	CASRSTRGWRTGELFF	TGTGCCAGCAGATCTACCCGGGGCTGGAGGACCGGGGAGCTGTTTTTT
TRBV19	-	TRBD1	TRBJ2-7	CASSIGDRANYEQYF	TGTGCCAGTAGTATCGGGGACAGGGCTAACTACGAGCAGTACTTC
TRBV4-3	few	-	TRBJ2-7	CASSQGAGTGGYEQYF	TGCGCCAGCAGCCAGGGAGCCGGGACTGGGGGCTACGAGCAGTACTTC
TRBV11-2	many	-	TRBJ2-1	CASSPVPSPYNEQFF	TGTGCCAGCAGCCCCGTCCCATCCCCATACAATGAGCAGTTCTTC
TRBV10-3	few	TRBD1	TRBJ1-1	CAISLQGEGTEAFF	TGTGCCATCAGCCTACAGGGGGAGGGCACTGAAGCTTTCTTT
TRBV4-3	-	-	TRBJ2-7	CASSPEGGLSYEQYF	TGCGCCAGCAGCCCGGAGGGTGGACTTTCATACGAGCAGTACTTC
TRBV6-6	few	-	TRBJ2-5	CASSSTPNQETQYF	TGTGCCAGCAGTTCAACACCGAACCAAGAGACCCAGTACTTC